This T cell receptor beta chain was recorded in a study of molecular identifiers for immune sequencing clone quantification. One entry per CDR3 protein, called by TCRdb with MiXCR from the PCR reads. The table lists some 590,000 distinct CDR3 sequences, around 25% of them singletons, with around 0.78% in the top ten. A CD8+CD4-CCR7+CD45RA+ gate was used to sort naive CD8 T cells. This clonotype was picked up many times. In germline, CDR1 is SQVTM, CDR2 ANQGSEA. The V segment lost 6 bases and the J segment 5 bases; nucleotides outside the gene matches: 13. The CDR3 totals 14 residues. J is TRBJ2-7 and V is TRBV29-1, with 7 bases identical to TRBD1. This sequence was found in a human donor in good health. Some libraries in this study had Jurkat cell RNA spiked in. Sequenced material: naive CD8+ T cells from blood, with Jurkat cell RNA spiked in. The sample's subset: FACS-sorted CD8+CD4-CCR7+CD45RA+ naive T cells. This CDR3 reads CSVTTTTGAHEQYF. In DNA, the CDR3 is TGCAGCGTAACGACAACCACAGGGGCCCACGAGCAGTACTTC.